This entry features one T cell receptor beta chain sequence. The antigen remains unidentified. This sample is part of a study of persistence of HIV-infected CD4 T cells. The stimulus was an HIV-1 Gag 15-mer peptide pool, 0.95 to 1 ug/peptide/mL. CD40L-negative CD69-negative CD45RO-high memory CD4+ T cells were sorted as populations depleted of antigen-responding cells. The libraries were made with immunoSEQ version 4 in survey mode. The data were produced by immunoSEQ multiplex PCR, yet TCRdb's version contains in-frame clones alone and is incomplete. The sample has about 40,000 clones, 78% seen once. The length of the CDR3 is 13 residues. V was trimmed by 5 bases and J by 2 bases, leaving 9 bases between them. CDR1 LGHDT and CDR2 YNNKEL come from the germline V gene (reference sequence).

Material: CD4+ T cells sorted from PBMCs after 18-hour stimulation, obtained from a patient who received antiretroviral therapy. This clonotype originated in an adult man with HIV who was CMV-seropositive. The V gene is TRBV3-1 (or the pseudogene TRBV3-2), the J gene TRBJ1-1; D is uncertain. CDR3 bases: TGTGCCAGCAGCGTCACTGGAAACACTGAAGCTTTCTTT. This sequence encodes CASSVTGNTEAFF.